This T cell receptor (beta chain) was sequenced during a study of shared clonotypes between healthy human individuals. Trimming took 5 bases from V and 6 from J; bases not matched to a gene: 4. Germline values: CDR1 KGHSH, CDR2 LQKENI. This CDR3 is 12 amino acids long. As regards this clone: Its antigen is still unknown.

Regarding the study as a whole: Compared with memory subsets, naive subsets generally had larger estimated richness. Donors were few, which limited the genetic and exposure-history diversity represented.

Data came from immunoSEQ multiplex PCR; TCRdb stores just in-frame clones and leaves some out. The sample contains approximately 1.5 million clones, approximately 98.5% of which appear only once. The receptor was isolated from a man aged 30 to 39 in good health. Material: naive CD4+ T cells sorted from blood. As to subset: CD45RA+ positively selected. The chain has TRBV18 and TRBJ2-7; 7 bases are shared with TRBD1. CDR3 bases: TGTGCCAGCTCATTAGACAGGGCCGAGCAGTACTTC. This codes for CASSLDRAEQYF.